This T cell receptor (beta chain) came from a study of read filtering for tumor transcriptome and immune sequencing. Study-wide background: About 8 patients were R-ISS I, 16 were R-ISS II, 6 or 7 were R-ISS III.

This clonotype showed up many times. Molecular barcoded adaptors covering alpha/delta and beta/gamma chains were used on approximately 400 ng RNA. TCRdb independently ran MiXCR on the reads; one entry per CDR3 protein. The sample includes 120,000 or so distinct CDR3 sequences, around 13% of them seen just once. At the time of active disease, bone marrow was collected from every patient. The TCR sequence derives from a donor at least 40 years old with multiple myeloma. The sequencing input was a population of CD138-negative cells sorted from bone marrow.

CDR3 in amino acids: CASSEADTQYF. CDR3 DNA: TGTGCCAGCTCGGAGGCAGATACGCAGTATTTT. The gene calls are TRBV12-3 or TRBV12-4 and TRBJ2-3; D is perhaps TRBD2 (5 bases). CDR3 length: 11 residues. The V end lost 8 bases, the J end lost 4 bases, and 7 bases lay between the germline ends.